This T cell receptor beta chain was sequenced in a study of T cell changes during pregnancy in multiple sclerosis. The junction had 6 bases not matched to a gene; V was cut back by 5 bases and J by 3 bases. This CDR3 is 14 amino acids long. The germline V gene has CDR1 SNHLY and CDR2 FYNNEI. Sequencing was performed with immunoSEQ multiplex PCR; in TCRdb, only in-frame clones are kept and a portion is missing. Of 65,000 to 85,000 clones listed, approximately 90% are singletons. This receptor was obtained from a female donor with multiple sclerosis, enrolled in a pregnancy study. V is TRBV2 and J is TRBJ1-1; 7 positions agree with TRBD1. This specimen consisted of peripheral blood, obtained in the second trimester of pregnancy. The CDR3 spells CASSTQGVDTEAFF. CDR3 DNA sequence: TGTGCCAGCAGTACTCAGGGGGTGGACACTGAAGCTTTCTTT.